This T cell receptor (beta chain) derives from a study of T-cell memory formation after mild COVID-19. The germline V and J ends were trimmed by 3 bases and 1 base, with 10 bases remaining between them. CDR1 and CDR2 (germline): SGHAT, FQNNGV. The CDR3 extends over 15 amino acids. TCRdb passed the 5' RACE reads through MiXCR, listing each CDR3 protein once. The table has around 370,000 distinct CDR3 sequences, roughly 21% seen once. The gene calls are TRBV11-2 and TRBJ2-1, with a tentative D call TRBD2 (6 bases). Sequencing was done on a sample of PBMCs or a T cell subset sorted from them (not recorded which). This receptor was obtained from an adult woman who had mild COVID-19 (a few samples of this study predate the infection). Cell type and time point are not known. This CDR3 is CASSFYRGSYNEQFF. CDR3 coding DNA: TGTGCCAGCAGCTTCTATCGGGGGTCCTACAATGAGCAGTTCTTC.